This TCR beta chain appears in the sequencing data of a study of identical twins. General study findings and limits: Zero-insertion findings could be partly confounded by invariant cells (MAIT and iNKT cells). The abundant beta clonotypes from cord blood had fewer insertions, and memory repertoires had none of this.

The CDR3 covers 16 residues. V dropped 5 bases and J dropped 4 bases, with 18 bases sitting between them. Healthy Caucasian individuals made up all the donors. One entry per CDR3 protein, called by TCRdb with MiXCR from the 5' RACE reads. The data hold nearly 650,000 distinct CDR3 sequences, with just over 7% observed a single time. In its sample, this clonotype was seen a few times. Its specificity is unknown. This same sample was also taken into another study, of yellow fever vaccine responses in identical twins.

This receptor was obtained from a woman under 30 in good health. Sequences were obtained from PBMCs. This chain links TRBV12-3 or TRBV12-4 with TRBJ2-1; the D gene could be TRBD1 or TRBD2 (5 bases each). CDR3 nucleotide sequence: TGTGCCAGCAGTGGACGGGGCCTTGGGGGTTACAATGAGCAGTTCTTC. The encoded protein is CASSGRGLGGYNEQFF.